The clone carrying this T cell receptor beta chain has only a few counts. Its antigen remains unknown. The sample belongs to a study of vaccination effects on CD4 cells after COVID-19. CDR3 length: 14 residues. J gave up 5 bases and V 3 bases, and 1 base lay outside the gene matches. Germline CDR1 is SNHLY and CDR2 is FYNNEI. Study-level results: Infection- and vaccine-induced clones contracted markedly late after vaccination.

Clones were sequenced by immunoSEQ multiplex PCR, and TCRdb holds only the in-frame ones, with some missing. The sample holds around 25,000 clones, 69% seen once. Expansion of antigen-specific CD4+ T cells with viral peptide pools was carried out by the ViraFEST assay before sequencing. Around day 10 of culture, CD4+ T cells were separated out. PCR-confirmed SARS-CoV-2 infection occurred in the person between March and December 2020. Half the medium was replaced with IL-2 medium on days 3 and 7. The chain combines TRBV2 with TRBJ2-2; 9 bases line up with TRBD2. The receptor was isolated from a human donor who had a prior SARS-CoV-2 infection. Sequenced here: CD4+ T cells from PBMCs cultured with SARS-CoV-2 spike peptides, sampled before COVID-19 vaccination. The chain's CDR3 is CASSEAGGTGELFF. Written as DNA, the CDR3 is TGTGCCAGCAGTGAGGCGGGGGGGACCGGGGAGCTGTTTTTT.